This T cell receptor beta chain emerged from a study of T cells after yellow fever vaccination. Looking at the study overall: Low-cell-number fractions were prepared with SMART-Seq v4 Ultra Low Input.

This clonotype was picked up a small number of times. Trimming left V 5 bases short and J 6 bases short, with 20 bases between. The CDR3 is 16 amino acids. Per the germline V gene, CDR1 is SGHTA and CDR2 is FQGNSA. 5'RACE template switching added a universal primer site and UMIs to TCR cDNA. TCRdb recomputed calls from the 5' RACE reads with MiXCR, one row per CDR3 protein. The sample lists a few hundred thousand distinct CDR3 sequences, 19% occurring once. Material: PBMCs, obtained 15 days after the yellow fever booster vaccination. The TCR sequence derives from a man aged 25-45 years who received the YFV17D yellow fever vaccine. V usage is TRBV7-2 and J usage is TRBJ2-1; possibly TRBD1 or TRBD2 for D (6 bases each). The CDR3 spells CASSPSATRGANEQFF. The CDR3 bases are TGTGCCAGCAGCCCCTCAGCGACTAGGGGGGCCAATGAGCAGTTCTTC.